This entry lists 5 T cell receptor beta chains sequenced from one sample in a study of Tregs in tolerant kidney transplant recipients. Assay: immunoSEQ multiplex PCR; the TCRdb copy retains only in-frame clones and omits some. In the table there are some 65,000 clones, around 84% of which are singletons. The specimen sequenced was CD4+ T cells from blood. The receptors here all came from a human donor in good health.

The DNA of the CDR3 is TGTGCCAGCAGCCGCAAGACAGGACCTACTAACGAGCAGTACTTC. Translating it yields CASSRKTGPTNEQYF. This chain links TRBV11-3 with TRBJ2-7, with a possible D match to TRBD1 (6 bases). The V gene lost 5 bases and the J gene lost 5 bases, with 19 bases spanning the gap. The CDR3 has 15 amino acids. Germline-derived CDR1 and CDR2 are SGHNT and YENEEA.

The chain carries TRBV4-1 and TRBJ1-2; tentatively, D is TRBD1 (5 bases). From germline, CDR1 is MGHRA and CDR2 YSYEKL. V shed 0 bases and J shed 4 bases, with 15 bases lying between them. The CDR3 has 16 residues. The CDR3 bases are TGCGCCAGCAGCCAAGATCACGCAGGGTCCGGCTATGGCTACACCTTC. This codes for CASSQDHAGSGYGYTF.

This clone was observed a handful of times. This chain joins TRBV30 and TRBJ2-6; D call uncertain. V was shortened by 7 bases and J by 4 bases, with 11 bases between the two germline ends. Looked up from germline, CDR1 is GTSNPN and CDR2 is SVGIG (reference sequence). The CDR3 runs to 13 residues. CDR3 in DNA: TGTGCCTATTACGGCTCCGGGGCCAACGTCCTGACTTTC. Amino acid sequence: CAYYGSGANVLTF.

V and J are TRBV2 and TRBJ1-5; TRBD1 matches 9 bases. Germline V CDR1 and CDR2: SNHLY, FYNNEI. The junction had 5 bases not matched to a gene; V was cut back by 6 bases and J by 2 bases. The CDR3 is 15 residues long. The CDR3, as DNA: TGTGCCAGCAGACAGACAGGGGGAGGCAATCAGCCCCAGCATTTT. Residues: CASRQTGGGNQPQHF. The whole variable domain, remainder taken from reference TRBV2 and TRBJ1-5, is EPEVTQTPSHQVTQMGQEVILRCVPISNHLYFYWYRQILGQKVEFLVSFYNNEISEKSEIFDDQFSVERPDGSNFTLKIRSTKLEDSAMYFCASRQTGGGNQPQHFGDGTRLSIL.

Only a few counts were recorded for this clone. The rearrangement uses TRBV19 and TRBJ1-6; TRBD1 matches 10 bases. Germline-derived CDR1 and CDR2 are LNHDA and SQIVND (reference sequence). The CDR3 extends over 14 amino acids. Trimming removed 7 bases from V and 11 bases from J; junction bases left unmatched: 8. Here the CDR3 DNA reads TGTGCCAGTACCCAGACAGGGGGCGGAACACCCCTCCACTTT. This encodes CASTQTGGGTPLHF.